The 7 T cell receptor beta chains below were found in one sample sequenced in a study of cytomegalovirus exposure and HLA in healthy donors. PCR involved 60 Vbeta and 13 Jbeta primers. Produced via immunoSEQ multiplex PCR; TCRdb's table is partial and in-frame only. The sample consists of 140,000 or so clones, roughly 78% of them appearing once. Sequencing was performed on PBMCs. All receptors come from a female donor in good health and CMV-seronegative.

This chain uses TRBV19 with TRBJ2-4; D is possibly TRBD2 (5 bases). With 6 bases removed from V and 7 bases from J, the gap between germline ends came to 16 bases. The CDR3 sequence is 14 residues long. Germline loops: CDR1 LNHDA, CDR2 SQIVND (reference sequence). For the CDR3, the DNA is TGTGCCAGTAGCTCCGCCGGGGTTGTTAACATTCAGTACTTC. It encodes CASSSAGVVNIQYF.

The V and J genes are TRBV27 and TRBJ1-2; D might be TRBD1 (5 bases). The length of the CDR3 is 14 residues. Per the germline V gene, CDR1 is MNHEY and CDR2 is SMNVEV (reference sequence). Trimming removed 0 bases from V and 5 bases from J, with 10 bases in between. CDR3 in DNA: TGTGCCAGCAGTTTATCGGGGCCACTGTATGGCTACACCTTC. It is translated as CASSLSGPLYGYTF.

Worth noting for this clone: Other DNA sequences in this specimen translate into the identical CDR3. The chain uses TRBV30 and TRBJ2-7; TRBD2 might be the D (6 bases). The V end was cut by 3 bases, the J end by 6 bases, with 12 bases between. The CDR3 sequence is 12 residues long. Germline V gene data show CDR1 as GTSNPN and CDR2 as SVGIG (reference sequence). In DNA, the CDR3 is TGTGCCTGGAGGGGGGGACCCGGCGAGCAGTACTTC. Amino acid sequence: CAWRGGPGEQYF. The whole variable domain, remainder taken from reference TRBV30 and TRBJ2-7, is SQTIHQWPATLVQPVGSPLSLECTVEGTSNPNLYWYRQAAGRGLQLLFYSVGIGQISSEVPQNLSASRPQDRQFILSSKKLLLSDSGFYLCAWRGGPGEQYFGPGTRLTVT.

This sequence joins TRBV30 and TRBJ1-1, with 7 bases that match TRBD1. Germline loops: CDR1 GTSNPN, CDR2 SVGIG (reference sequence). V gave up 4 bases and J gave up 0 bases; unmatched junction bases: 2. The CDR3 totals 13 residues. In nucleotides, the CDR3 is TGTGCCTGGAAGGGGGCCCTGAACACTGAAGCTTTCTTT. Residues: CAWKGALNTEAFF.

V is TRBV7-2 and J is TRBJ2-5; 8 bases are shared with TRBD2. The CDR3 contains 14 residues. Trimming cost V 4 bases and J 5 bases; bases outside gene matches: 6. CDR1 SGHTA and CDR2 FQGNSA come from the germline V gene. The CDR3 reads CASSSGLESETQYF. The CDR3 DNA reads TGTGCCAGCAGCTCGGGACTAGAGTCCGAGACCCAGTACTTC.

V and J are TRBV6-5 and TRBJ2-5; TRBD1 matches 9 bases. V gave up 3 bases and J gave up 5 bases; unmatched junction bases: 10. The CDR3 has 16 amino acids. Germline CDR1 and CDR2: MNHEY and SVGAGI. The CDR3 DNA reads TGTGCCAGCAGTTATACTCCGACAGGGGGACTCGAGACCCAGTACTTC. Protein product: CASSYTPTGGLETQYF.

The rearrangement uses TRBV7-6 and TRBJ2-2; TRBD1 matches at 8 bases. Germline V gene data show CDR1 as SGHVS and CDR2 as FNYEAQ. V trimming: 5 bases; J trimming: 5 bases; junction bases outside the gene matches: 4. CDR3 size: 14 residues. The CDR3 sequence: CASSRDRPTGELFF. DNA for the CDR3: TGTGCCAGCAGCCGGGACAGGCCGACCGGGGAGCTGTTTTTT. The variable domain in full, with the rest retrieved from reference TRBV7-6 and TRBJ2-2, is GAGVSQSPRYKVTKRGQDVALRCDPISGHVSLYWYRQALGQGPEFLTYFNYEAQQDKSGLPNDRFSAERPEGSISTLTIQRTEQRDSAMYRCASSRDRPTGELFFGEGSRLTVL.